This record concerns one TCR beta chain sequence. Antigen unknown. Primers used in a second PCR of roughly 6 to 11 cycles were a sample-barcoded 5' primer and a J-beta primer mix. Every cDNA molecule carried a tag from a template-switch adaptor bearing 12 random nucleotides. TCRdb re-derived calls from the 5' RACE reads in MiXCR, one entry per CDR3 protein. The data show 800,000 to 1,000,000 distinct CDR3 sequences, around 48% seen once. The sample belongs to a study of blood T cells in healthy people across ages. Broader study findings: Conclusively comparing naive with antigen-experienced cells was impossible with unsorted PBMCs.

The germline gives CDR1 SGHNT, CDR2 YENEEA. The CDR3 consists of 16 residues. The V and J ends lost 8 bases and 5 bases respectively, with 24 bases between them. V gene TRBV11-3 combines with J gene TRBJ1-1; D possibly corresponds to TRBD1 (5 bases). The sample was blood. This clonotype originated in a man under 40 in good health. The CDR3 nucleotides read TGTGCCAGCGAGGGGCGCAGCAACATTAGGGATACTGAAGCTTTCTTT. Its translation: CASEGRSNIRDTEAFF.